The clone carrying this T cell receptor beta chain has only a few counts. No antigen is known for it. This specimen comes from a study of CD8 T cells in ankylosing spondylitis. General observations from the study: Ankylosing spondylitis blood appeared to carry a characteristic TCR beta motif of eight or nine highly homologous variants.

This CDR3 has 16 residues. The ends were cut back, 4 bases at V and 3 bases at J, with 18 bases in the middle. Per germline, CDR1 SGHRS and CDR2 YFSETQ. Via MiXCR, TCRdb re-called the 5' RACE reads, giving one row per CDR3 protein. Among around 890,000 distinct CDR3 sequences, 12% were seen once, and the ten largest hold roughly 0.51%. The sequenced sample was blood, either unsorted or a sorted T cell fraction (not recorded which). V and J are TRBV5-1 and TRBJ2-3, with D possibly matching TRBD1 (6 bases). This clonotype was sampled from a male donor with ankylosing spondylitis. The CDR3 loop is CASSPGATGWTDTQYF. Written as DNA, the CDR3 is TGCGCCAGCAGCCCAGGGGCCACTGGGTGGACAGATACGCAGTATTTT.